This T cell receptor (beta chain) was obtained from a study of cytotoxic CD8 clonotypes in ibrutinib-treated CLL. The sample holds a few counts of this clone. Sequencing was performed with immunoSEQ multiplex PCR; in TCRdb, only in-frame clones are kept and a portion is missing. The sample comprises about 16,000 clones, roughly two thirds of which are singletons, and 15% to 20% rests with the top ten. The V gene's germline CDR1 is KGHSH and CDR2 LQKENI. This CDR3 region has 15 residues. V lost 0 bases and J lost 8, with 16 bases in between. Here the sequenced sample was PBMCs, taken before ibrutinib treatment. This TCR derives from a human donor with chronic lymphocytic leukemia. The V call is TRBV18, the J call TRBJ1-2; D unclear. CDR3 DNA: TGTGCCAGCTCACCACCGGTACAGCGGGAGGTGGGCTACACCTTC. Translation: CASSPPVQREVGYTF.